The 15 T cell receptor beta chains given below trace back to one sample, sequenced in a study of cytomegalovirus exposure and HLA in healthy donors. PCR amplification relied on 60 Vbeta primers (plus 13 Jbeta primers). Using immunoSEQ multiplex PCR, the repertoire was profiled, and TCRdb retains in-frame clones only, with some absent. The repertoire holds about 160,000 clones, about four fifths seen once, with about 4.8% in the top ten. Specimen: PBMCs. These receptors all come from a man aged 25-45 years in good health and CMV-seronegative.

This chain connects TRBV11-3 to TRBJ1-4; TRBD1 aligns across 9 bases. The CDR3 runs to 17 residues. Looked up from germline, CDR1 is SGHNT and CDR2 is YENEEA. The V segment lost 1 base and the J segment 1 base; nucleotides outside the gene matches: 4. CDR3 bases: TGTGCCAGCAGCTTAGGGGGACAGGGTAGAACTAATGAAAAACTGTTTTTT. It is translated as CASSLGGQGRTNEKLFF.

V gene TRBV28 combines with J gene TRBJ2-1, with D tentatively TRBD2 (6 bases). Trimming shortened V by 5 bases and J by 3 bases, and 14 bases separated the two germline ends. The CDR3 covers 15 residues. Germline CDR1 reads MDHEN; CDR2 reads SYDVKM. The CDR3 sequence is CASSLDLGSYNEQFF. The CDR3 bases are TGTGCCAGCAGTCTAGATCTCGGGAGCTACAATGAGCAGTTCTTC.

This clone was counted once. V usage is TRBV30 and J usage is TRBJ2-1; a weak D match, TRBD2 (6 bases). The CDR3 sequence is 16 residues long. The germline V and J ends were trimmed by 7 bases and 15 bases, with 34 bases remaining between them. CDR1 is GTSNPN and CDR2 is SVGIG in the germline V gene (reference sequence). The DNA for the CDR3 is TGTGCCTCCCCCCCCCGTAGCGGTAGTACGGCTGCAGGATGGTTCTTC. It translates to CASPPRSGSTAAGWFF.

The chain recombines TRBV9 with TRBJ1-5, with 8 bases fitting TRBD1. CDR1 and CDR2 from the germline V gene are SGDLS and YYNGEE. Germline trimming cut 4 bases from V and 5 bases from J; bases unmatched to any gene: 8. CDR3 length equals 15 residues. CDR3 bases: TGTGCCAGCAGCTCTACAGGGGGAAGCCATCAGCCCCAGCATTTT. This gives the protein CASSSTGGSHQPQHF.

The V call is TRBV5-1, the J call TRBJ2-1; D gene ambiguous. The CDR3 is 14 amino acids. Between the trimmed V and J ends, which lost 2 bases and 5 bases, there was a span of 11 bases. Germline loops: CDR1 SGHRS, CDR2 YFSETQ. The CDR3 spells CASSLNQVDNEQFF. CDR3 bases: TGCGCCAGCAGCTTAAATCAGGTCGACAATGAGCAGTTCTTC.

The chain combines TRBV5-8 with TRBJ1-5; unclear D gene. Germline assignment: CDR1 SGHTS and CDR2 YDEGEE. V was shortened by 0 bases and J by 5 bases, with 12 bases between the two germline ends. The CDR3 consists of 15 residues. The CDR3 DNA is TGTGCCAGCAGCTTGGCAATAGCGGAGCATCAGCCCCAGCATTTT. Its protein is CASSLAIAEHQPQHF.

The chain joins TRBV27 to TRBJ2-7, with a tentative D call TRBD1 (6 bases). Trimming left V 2 bases short and J 6 bases short, with 20 bases between. This CDR3 contains 16 residues. In germline, CDR1 is MNHEY, CDR2 SMNVEV (reference sequence). The CDR3 DNA reads as TGTGCCAGCAGTTTACTATTCAAGACTTCAGGGGTCGAGCAGTACTTC. Translated, it gives CASSLLFKTSGVEQYF.

The rearrangement links TRBV10-1 to TRBJ2-2; D unclear. Germline lookup yields CDR1 WNHNN and CDR2 SYGVQD (reference sequence). V lost 0 bases, J lost 4 bases, and 6 bases lay in between. This CDR3 is 14 amino acids long. The CDR3 DNA reads as TGCGCCAGCAGTGAGTCCAGGCCCACCGGGGAGCTGTTTTTT. It translates to CASSESRPTGELFF.

The chain is built from TRBV28 and TRBJ2-7; the D is unclear. CDR1 is MDHEN and CDR2 is SYDVKM in the germline V gene. The ends were cut back, 10 bases at V and 1 base at J, with 11 bases in the middle. This CDR3 has 12 amino acids. CDR3 coding DNA: TGTGCCACCCTGAGATATTCCTACGAGCAGTACTTC. Protein product: CATLRYSYEQYF.

Here the CDR3 DNA reads TGTGCCAGCCGCGTTCTTGACAGGGTAAATCAGCCCCAGCATTTT. This translates into CASRVLDRVNQPQHF. The chain is built from TRBV28 and TRBJ1-5; 7 nucleotides match TRBD1. CDR3 size: 15 residues. The germline V gene has CDR1 MDHEN and CDR2 SYDVKM. With 8 bases clipped from V and 4 bases from J, the junction kept 11 bases outside the gene matches. Full variable domain (rest looked up from reference TRBV28 and TRBJ1-5): DVKVTQSSRYLVKRTGEKVFLECVQDMDHENMFWYRQDPGLGLRLIYFSYDVKMKEKGDIPEGYSVSREKKERFSLILESASTNQTSMYLCASRVLDRVNQPQHFGDGTRLSIL.

The rearrangement joins TRBV7-8 to TRBJ2-7; 7 bases align to TRBD1. The CDR3 is made up of 13 amino acids. V lost 10 bases and J lost 5; bases outside the gene matches: 11. The germline V gene has CDR1 SGHVS and CDR2 FQNEAQ. This chain's CDR3 is CATDPGTVDEQYF. CDR3 sequence (DNA): TGTGCCACGGACCCCGGGACAGTTGACGAGCAGTACTTC.

The table lists this clone with a few counts. The chain uses TRBV6-6 and TRBJ2-7; TRBD1 aligns across 8 bases. With V trimmed by 6 bases and J by 6 bases, 10 bases remained unmatched. The V gene's germline CDR1 is MNHNY and CDR2 SVGAGI (reference sequence). The CDR3 sequence is 14 residues long. CDR3 coding DNA: TGTGCCAGCAGAACGGACAGGGCATTCGGCGAGCAGTACTTC. Protein product: CASRTDRAFGEQYF.

The V and J genes are TRBV30 and TRBJ1-6, with TRBD1 identical over 11 bases. The length of the CDR3 is 15 residues. The V gene end was trimmed by 2 bases and the J gene end by 8 bases; junction bases not matched to a gene: 5. The germline CDR1 and CDR2 sequences are GTSNPN and SVGIG (reference sequence). CDR3 residues: CAWSPPDRGHSPLHF. The CDR3, as DNA: TGTGCCTGGAGTCCACCGGACAGGGGGCATTCACCCCTCCACTTT.

V usage is TRBV19 and J usage is TRBJ1-5, with D hard to call. This CDR3 is built from 16 residues. CDR1 and CDR2 (germline): LNHDA, SQIVND (reference sequence). Trimming removed 5 bases at V and 5 bases at J, with 19 bases between. DNA for the CDR3: TGTGCCAGTAGTCCCACGGGGAGGGTAAGTGATCAGCCCCAGCATTTT. This sequence encodes CASSPTGRVSDQPQHF. The full variable domain, completed using reference TRBV19 and TRBJ1-5, is DGGITQSPKYLFRKEGQNVTLSCEQNLNHDAMYWYRQDPGQGLRLIYYSQIVNDFQKGDIAEGYSVSREKKESFPLTVTSAQKNPTAFYLCASSPTGRVSDQPQHFGDGTRLSIL.

The J gene is TRBJ1-4, the V gene TRBV4-3; D is possibly TRBD1 (5 bases). Germline CDR1 is LGHNA and CDR2 is YSLEER. The V end lost 3 bases, the J end lost 5 bases, and 16 bases lay between the germline ends. This CDR3 spans 16 amino acids. CDR3 DNA sequence: TGCGCCAGCAGCCAGCCCGGACCCCAGGGAAATGAAAAACTGTTTTTT. It encodes CASSQPGPQGNEKLFF.